This T cell receptor beta chain was retrieved from a study of T cell repertoires in cytomegalovirus infection (dated by TCRdb to between 2019 and 2020). Turning to the overall study: The peptide stimulations were aimed at well-studied HLA-B-restricted epitopes as well as recently identified HLA-C-restricted CMV epitopes, whose presentation resists viral immunomodulation. Donor HLA type was relevant to the analysis, because carriage of CMV infection together with the matching HLA type was indicated by public TCR beta signatures.

This clonotype was found a few times. This clone's antigen is unknown. No base quality values were provided; no much bigger clone lies one nucleotide off. The CDR3 runs 14 residues from the cysteine to the phenylalanine. The kept DNA is CDR3 alone, 42 bases in frame from the first base. Relative to germline, V is missing 4 bases and J is missing 8 bases, with 7 bases of the junction outside any gene match. Based on the germline V gene, the CDR1 and CDR2 sequences are KGHDR and SFDVKD. Beyond this particular receptor, the publication reports: The ex vivo response was dominated by HLA-C-restricted CMV-specific TCR beta clonotypes, which also provided the single most frequent clonotype in two of eight donors. In both this cohort and an independent roughly 350-donor cohort, the cumulative frequency of public TCR beta family members distinguished carriers of CMV infection plus the relevant HLA type.

This specimen's treatment or condition label, per the study, means: in vitro stimulation with specific CMV peptide epitopes to enrich CMV-specific T cells. Sequencing instrument: Illumina HiSeq 1500. In TCRdb, the public reads were trimmed at Q25 with fastp and aligned with MiXCR, with productive beta chains retained. One record per CDR3 amino acid sequence lists the most common genes and DNA. Recorded for this sample are approximately 280,000 distinct CDR3 sequences; 22% of them occurred a single time. Of the sample, approximately 19% falls within the top ten clones. The input for sequencing was cultured PBMCs, taken from culture after CMV antigen stimulation. This chain joins TRBV24-1 to TRBJ1-2; 9 middle bases align to TRBD1. The sequence was obtained from a human donor in good health (CMV status not recorded). Some clones in this sample may be carry-over from other donors' samples. The encoded CDR3 is CATSDRQGGIGYTF. The nucleotide sequence reads as follows: TGTGCCACCAGTGACCGACAGGGGGGCATAGGCTACACCTTC.